Presented here are 26 T cell receptor beta chains from one specimen sequenced in a study of molecular identifiers for immune sequencing clone quantification (dated 2018 in TCRdb). Libraries were constructed by PCR. The run used a NextSeq 500. TCRdb's own reprocessing of the public reads used fastp at Q25 and MiXCR and kept productive beta chains. All rows with the same CDR3 protein become a single entry with the most common DNA and genes. This sample is represented by over 300,000 distinct CDR3 sequences; roughly 24% of them were singletons. The top ten constitute about 0.73% of the sample. The material sequenced was naive CD8+ T cells from blood, with Jurkat cell RNA spiked in. The sample's cell subset or site, from its label and the paper: FACS-sorted CD8+CD4-CCR7+CD45RA+ naive T cells. These receptors were taken from a human donor in good health. Some libraries in this study had Jurkat cell RNA spiked in.

The gene calls are TRBV7-6 and TRBJ2-5; weak D call: TRBD1 (5 bases). V lost 1 base to trimming and J lost 0 bases, with 15 bases between them. Germline loops: CDR1 SGHVS, CDR2 FNYEAQ. The CDR3 is 17 residues long. DNA of the CDR3: TGTGCCAGCAGCTTAGAGTTGGTGCAGGGTCACCAAGAGACCCAGTACTTC. It yields the protein CASSLELVQGHQETQYF.

The chain carries TRBV27 and TRBJ2-7, with TRBD1 matching 8 bases. Germline CDR1 is MNHEY and CDR2 is SMNVEV (reference sequence). The J segment lost 4 bases and the V segment lost 5 bases, leaving 13 bases of the junction unmatched. This CDR3 is 16 amino acids long. As DNA, the CDR3 is TGTGCCAGCAGTCCTCACCCCGGGACAGGAGAATACGAGCAGTACTTC. Its translation is CASSPHPGTGEYEQYF.

As to this clonotype: A much larger clone differs from this one at a single base, so this may be a read error. CDR3: CASSLDGGRSVGTEAFF. CDR3 bases: TGTGCCAGCAGCTTGGATGGAGGTCGAAGCGTAGGCACTGAAGCTTTCTTT. The chain couples TRBV5-3 to TRBJ1-1; D unclear. TRBV5-3 is classed as an ORF, of uncertain function. The length of the CDR3 is 17 residues.

This clonotype showed up many times. The J gene is TRBJ2-3, the V gene TRBV29-1; 9 bases fit TRBD1. Germline V gene data show CDR1 as SQVTM and CDR2 as ANQGSEA. With 2 bases clipped from V and 2 bases from J, the junction kept 8 bases outside the gene matches. The CDR3 is 16 residues long. CDR3 protein: CSVETRGTGYTDTQYF. CDR3 in DNA: TGCAGCGTTGAAACGCGCGGGACAGGGTACACAGATACGCAGTATTTT.

This clonotype was counted ten times or more. The CDR3, as DNA: TGTGCCAGCTCACCACCGGGACGCTCCTACGAGCAGTACTTC. Its protein is CASSPPGRSYEQYF. The chain uses TRBV18 and TRBJ2-7, with D perhaps matching TRBD1 or TRBD2 (5 bases each). Germline-derived CDR1 and CDR2 are KGHSH and LQKENI. V dropped 0 bases and J dropped 0 bases, with 6 bases sitting between them. CDR3 length: 14 amino acids.

Comment on this clonotype: Given a much more abundant clone one base away, this may be a read error. J is TRBJ2-1 and V is TRBV6-5; 10 nucleotides match TRBD2. The V gene's germline CDR1 is MNHEY and CDR2 SVGAGI. The CDR3 has 13 amino acids. CDR3 sequence (DNA): TGTGCCAGCAGTCGAGCGGGGGGGCCGATGCAGTCCTTC. Translating gives CASSRAGGPMQSF.

The rearrangement uses TRBV4-3 and TRBJ2-7, with D maybe TRBD1 (6 bases). Between the trimmed V and J ends, which lost 3 bases and 3 bases, there was a span of 12 bases. This CDR3 comprises 14 residues. Germline loops: CDR1 LGHNA, CDR2 YSLEER. The DNA of the CDR3 is TGCGCCAGCAGCCAGTCCCGGACAGACTACGAGCAGTACTTC. Its protein product is CASSQSRTDYEQYF.

At least ten counts were recorded for this clonotype. The J gene is TRBJ2-7, the V gene TRBV9; the match to TRBD1 covers 8 bases. The ends lost 4 bases at V and 3 bases at J; junction bases unmatched: 6. Germline-derived CDR1 and CDR2 are SGDLS and YYNGEE. The CDR3 is 14 amino acids. CDR3 amino acids: CASSQGTGLYEQYF. CDR3 sequence (DNA): TGTGCCAGCAGCCAAGGGACAGGACTCTACGAGCAGTACTTC.

This clonotype was seen ten or more times. This chain connects TRBV29-1 to TRBJ1-1, with TRBD1 matching 7 bases. J gave up 3 bases and V 5 bases, and 6 bases lay outside the gene matches. CDR1 and CDR2 (germline): SQVTM, ANQGSEA. CDR3 length: 13 amino acids. CDR3 DNA sequence: TGCAGCGTTCAGGGGGGGGTGCACACTGAAGCTTTCTTT. This sequence encodes CSVQGGVHTEAFF.

This clonotype was observed a few times. The rearrangement joins TRBV5-6 to TRBJ2-7; perhaps TRBD2 as D (5 bases). Germline lookup yields CDR1 SGHDT and CDR2 YYEEEE. V shed 2 bases and J shed 3 bases, with 9 bases lying between them. The CDR3 has 13 amino acids. CDR3 residues: CASSFDYNYEQYF. In nucleotides, the CDR3 is TGTGCCAGCAGCTTTGACTATAACTACGAGCAGTACTTC.

Notes on this clonotype: The final CDR3 position lacks the conserved phenylalanine or tryptophan, pointing to a likely read error. The rearrangement joins TRBV6-5 to TRBJ2-7; possible D gene TRBD1, 5 bases. CDR1 MNHEY and CDR2 SVGAGI come from the germline V gene. The CDR3 spans 13 residues. V shed 2 bases and J shed 3 bases, with 8 bases lying between them. CDR3 region: CASSYGRDYEQYL. The CDR3 DNA reads as TGTGCCAGCAGTTACGGCAGGGACTACGAGCAGTACCTC.

This clonotype was picked up one time. A much larger clone differs from this one at a single base, so this may be a read error. The chain is built from TRBV29-1 and TRBJ2-7, with D unresolved. The CDR3 extends over 13 amino acids. With 4 bases removed from V and 0 bases from J, the gap between germline ends came to 10 bases. CDR1 SQVTM and CDR2 ANQGSEA come from the germline V gene. CDR3 in amino acids: CSVVPSNSYEQYF. DNA for the CDR3: TGCAGCGTTGTCCCAAGTAACTCCTACGAGCAGTACTTC.

At least ten counts were recorded for this clonotype. This chain uses TRBV4-1 with TRBJ2-3; either TRBD1 or TRBD2 may fit D (5 bases each). Germline CDR1 MGHRA, CDR2 YSYEKL. The V end was cut by 1 base, the J end by 4 bases, with 15 bases between. This CDR3 is 16 amino acids long. CDR3 protein: CASSQVLGLGADTQYF. DNA of the CDR3: TGCGCCAGCAGCCAAGTCTTGGGGCTCGGGGCAGATACGCAGTATTTT.

In the case of this clonotype: This may be a read error, as it is one base from a much larger clone. The J gene is TRBJ2-3, the V gene TRBV4-3; unclear D gene. The germline V gene encodes CDR1 LGHNA and CDR2 YSLEER. Trimming stripped 4 bases from V and 6 bases from J, with 20 bases between. The CDR3 spans 16 residues. DNA for the CDR3: TGCGCCAGCAGCCTAGACTCTAAGGCCGCGGTGGATACGCAGTATTTT. Its protein product is CASSLDSKAAVDTQYF.

Regarding this clonotype: One end of the junction fails to match germline, which may point to a read error. For the CDR3, the DNA is TGCACCAGCAGCCAGAGCGGGGTTGTGAACACTGAAGCTTTCTTT. Its protein is CTSSQSGVVNTEAFF. The rearrangement joins TRBV4-1 to TRBJ1-1, with D unclear. The CDR3 runs to 15 residues. The germline V gene has CDR1 MGHRA and CDR2 YSYEKL.

This clonotype has ten or more counts. The CDR3 region is CASRGRGEWQETQYF. In nucleotides, the CDR3 is TGTGCCAGCAGAGGGAGGGGGGAGTGGCAAGAGACCCAGTACTTC. This sequence joins TRBV4-2 and TRBJ2-5, with D maybe TRBD2 (7 bases). Germline assignment: CDR1 LGHNA and CDR2 YNFKEQ. Trimming shortened V by 6 bases and J by 2 bases, and 16 bases separated the two germline ends. The CDR3 loop spans 15 amino acids.

The chain combines TRBV2 with TRBJ2-7; 11 bases map to TRBD2. Trimming took 10 bases from V and 2 from J; bases not matched to a gene: 10. CDR1 is SNHLY and CDR2 is FYNNEI in the germline V gene. CDR3 size: 15 residues. The DNA for the CDR3 is TGTGCCATGCGGGAGACTAGCGGGGCGGCCTACGAGCAGTACTTC. It codes for CAMRETSGAAYEQYF.

This clonotype was detected many times. CDR3 sequence (DNA): TGTGCCTGGAGTTGGGGGGCCTACTATGGCTACACCTTC. Amino acid sequence: CAWSWGAYYGYTF. The rearrangement joins TRBV30 to TRBJ1-2; D possibly corresponds to TRBD1 (6 bases). Trimming removed 2 bases at V and 3 bases at J, with 10 bases between. This CDR3 spans 13 amino acids. Germline V gene data show CDR1 as GTSNPN and CDR2 as SVGIG (reference sequence). The full variable domain, completed using reference TRBV30 and TRBJ1-2, is SQTIHQWPATLVQPVGSPLSLECTVEGTSNPNLYWYRQAAGRGLQLLFYSVGIGQISSEVPQNLSASRPQDRQFILSSKKLLLSDSGFYLCAWSWGAYYGYTFGSGTRLTVV.

Points on this clonotype: Germline and junction disagree at one end, which may indicate a read error. This rearrangement joins TRBV6-4 to TRBJ2-2; possibly TRBD1 or TRBD2 for D (6 bases each). The CDR3 consists of 14 residues. Germline CDR1 and CDR2: MRHNA and SNTAGT. Written as DNA, the CDR3 is TGTGCCAGCAGTGGGACAGCCAGGACCGGGGGGCTGTTTTTT. It encodes CASSGTARTGGLFF.

V is TRBV20-1 and J is TRBJ2-7, with 7 bases aligning to TRBD1. This CDR3 comprises 18 residues. Germline assignment: CDR1 DFQATT and CDR2 SNEGSKA (reference sequence). J lost 2 bases, V lost 0 bases, and 16 bases had no gene match. CDR3 region: CSAREPQGGGQAPYEQYF. CDR3 DNA sequence: TGCAGTGCTAGAGAGCCACAAGGGGGCGGACAGGCCCCCTACGAGCAGTACTTC.

A remark on this clonotype: Likely a read error: the CDR3 ends without its conserved phenylalanine or tryptophan. J is TRBJ2-3 and V is TRBV7-3; 7 bases match TRBD2. The CDR3 totals 13 residues. V lost 5 bases to trimming and J lost 5 bases; unmatched junction nucleotides: 4. CDR1 and CDR2 from the germline V gene are SGHTA and FQGTGA. The CDR3 loop reads CASSALAKDTQYS. CDR3 nucleotide sequence: TGTGCCAGCAGCGCACTAGCGAAAGATACGCAGTATTCT.

This clonotype was recorded at least ten times. V usage is TRBV5-4 and J usage is TRBJ2-1; 10 bases are a match to TRBD1. The V gene's germline CDR1 is SGHNT and CDR2 YYREEE (reference sequence). Unmatched junction bases numbered 8, after V lost 2 bases and J lost 3 bases. There are 17 residues in the CDR3. CDR3 sequence (DNA): TGTGCCAGCAGCTTTGAGGGACAGGGGAAGGACTACAATGAGCAGTTCTTC. Translating it yields CASSFEGQGKDYNEQFF.

DNA of the CDR3: TGTGCCAGCAGTACGGGACAGGGGATTATCCAAGAGACCCAGTACTTC. It codes for CASSTGQGIIQETQYF. The chain employs TRBV2 and TRBJ2-5; TRBD1 agrees at 10 bases. The CDR3 totals 16 residues. V shed 5 bases and J 1 base; nucleotides not matched to a gene: 7. CDR1 and CDR2 from the germline V gene are SNHLY and FYNNEI.

The chain employs TRBV4-1 and TRBJ2-2; D possibly corresponds to TRBD1 (5 bases). V was pared by 4 bases and J by 5 bases, with 11 bases between. CDR1 and CDR2 (germline): MGHRA, YSYEKL. The CDR3 is 14 residues long. Here the CDR3 DNA reads TGCGCCAGCAGCCTAACCCAGGGAACCGGGGAGCTGTTTTTT. Amino acid sequence: CASSLTQGTGELFF.

The genes are TRBV7-9 and TRBJ2-5; 9 positions match TRBD1. The V gene end was trimmed by 5 bases and the J gene end by 4 bases; junction bases not matched to a gene: 14. The CDR3 runs 17 residues. Germline CDR1 is SEHNR and CDR2 is FQNEAQ (reference sequence). This chain's CDR3 is CASSLPGTGRTRETQYF. The CDR3 DNA reads TGTGCCAGCAGCCTGCCCGGGACAGGGAGAACCCGAGAGACCCAGTACTTC.

This clonotype was seen repeatedly, ten times or more. The chain employs TRBV7-9 and TRBJ1-4; 7 bases are a match to TRBD1. The CDR3 loop spans 15 amino acids. From germline, CDR1 is SEHNR and CDR2 FQNEAQ (reference sequence). Trimming cost V 5 bases and J 4 bases; bases outside gene matches: 7. The chain's CDR3 is CASSGSGTVNEKLFF. The CDR3 DNA reads as TGTGCCAGCAGCGGGTCCGGGACAGTTAATGAAAAACTGTTTTTT.